These 5 T cell receptor beta chains share one sample of origin, sequenced in a study of T cell responses to AZD1222 COVID-19 vaccine. TCRdb's table, derived via immunoSEQ multiplex PCR, lists solely in-frame clones and lacks some. The table has over 100,000 clones, approximately 84% seen once; the top ten hold 20% to 25%. This specimen was peripheral blood, taken on day 0 of AZD1222 vaccination. All receptors come from an adult in good health.

This chain joins TRBV28 and TRBJ2-3; TRBD2 aligns across 9 bases. V lost 6 bases to trimming and J lost 2 bases; unmatched junction nucleotides: 6. The CDR3 covers 15 residues. Germline V CDR1 and CDR2: MDHEN, SYDVKM. CDR3 nucleotides: TGTGCCAGCAGCTTAGCGGGGGTTAACACAGATACGCAGTATTTT. This translates into CASSLAGVNTDTQYF.

V and J are TRBV11-2 and TRBJ2-5, with D possibly being TRBD1 or TRBD2 (5 bases each). Trimming removed 0 bases from V and 5 bases from J, with 16 bases in between. Germline assignment: CDR1 SGHAT and CDR2 FQNNGV. The CDR3 sequence is 16 residues long. The CDR3 protein is CASSLDGGASQETQYF. In DNA, the CDR3 is TGTGCCAGCAGCTTAGATGGTGGGGCTAGCCAGGAGACCCAGTACTTC. Complete variable domain (other parts from reference TRBV11-2 and TRBJ2-5): EAGVAQSPRYKIIEKRQSVAFWCNPISGHATLYWYQQILGQGPKLLIQFQNNGVVDDSQLPKDRFSAERLKGVDSTLKIQPAKLEDSAVYLCASSLDGGASQETQYFGPGTRLLVL.

The V and J genes are TRBV28 and TRBJ2-7; tentative D call: TRBD2 (6 bases). CDR1 is MDHEN, CDR2 SYDVKM, per germline. The V and J ends lost 6 bases and 0 bases respectively, with 15 bases between them. The CDR3 sequence is 15 residues long. In DNA form, the CDR3 reads TGTGCCAGCAGATACGGGGACTGGAGCTCCTACGAGCAGTACTTC. It specifies CASRYGDWSSYEQYF.

This rearrangement joins TRBV7-6 to TRBJ2-7; D is perhaps TRBD1 (6 bases). Germline V gives CDR1 SGHVS, CDR2 FNYEAQ. There are 12 residues in the CDR3. V gave up 4 bases and J gave up 7 bases, with 11 bases separating them. The CDR3 loop is CASSSQGREQYF. For the CDR3, the DNA is TGTGCCAGCAGCTCACAGGGACGGGAGCAGTACTTC.

The gene calls are TRBV2 and TRBJ1-5, with 8 positions matching TRBD1. V trimming: 5 bases; J trimming: 2 bases; junction bases outside the gene matches: 5. CDR3 length: 15 amino acids. The germline gives CDR1 SNHLY, CDR2 FYNNEI. CDR3 nucleotides: TGTGCCAGCAGTTACCAGACAGGGGGCAATCAGCCCCAGCATTTT. Protein: CASSYQTGGNQPQHF.